Presented here are 21 T cell receptor beta chains from one specimen sequenced in a study of cytomegalovirus exposure and HLA in healthy donors. Amplification used 60 Vbeta primers and 13 Jbeta primers. Using immunoSEQ multiplex PCR, the repertoire was profiled, and TCRdb retains in-frame clones only, with some absent. Found here are approximately 70,000 clones, roughly 80% of them singletons; the top ten hold roughly 2.9%. The sample consisted of PBMCs. The receptors come from a woman under 40 in good health and CMV-seronegative.

Turning to this clone: The junction departs from the called germline gene at one end, perhaps through a read error. This CDR3 is CASSQDGQGTYSPPHF. CDR3 coding DNA: TGTGCCAGCAGCCAAGATGGACAGGGGACTTATTCACCCCCCCACTTT. The J gene is TRBJ1-6, the V gene TRBV4-2, with 9 bases lining up with TRBD1. The CDR3 is 16 residues long. Germline CDR1 LGHNA, CDR2 YNFKEQ.

J is TRBJ2-7 and V is TRBV30; possibly TRBD1 for D (7 bases). The CDR3 runs 13 residues. CDR1 is GTSNPN, CDR2 SVGIG, per germline (reference sequence). Trimming took 2 bases from V and 5 from J, leaving 13 bases between them. The CDR3 region has the DNA TGTGCCTGGAGTAGACAGGGAGGCAACGAGCAGTACTTC. The encoded protein is CAWSRQGGNEQYF. The variable domain in full, with the rest retrieved from reference TRBV30 and TRBJ2-7, is SQTIHQWPATLVQPVGSPLSLECTVEGTSNPNLYWYRQAAGRGLQLLFYSVGIGQISSEVPQNLSASRPQDRQFILSSKKLLLSDSGFYLCAWSRQGGNEQYFGPGTRLTVT.

About this clone: An end of the junction differs from the germline gene, which may be a read error. The V and J genes are TRBV7-7 and TRBJ2-5, with a tentative D call TRBD1 (6 bases). Gene TRBJ2-7 matches the end of the DNA better, so the J call may be wrong. CDR1 is SSHAT, CDR2 FNYEAQ, per germline (reference sequence). This CDR3 is built from 14 residues. CDR3 DNA sequence: TGTGCTAGCACCCAGTGGCAGGGGACCTACGAGCAGTACTTC. Residues: CASTQWQGTYEQYF.

The J gene is TRBJ2-2, the V gene TRBV5-4, with D perhaps TRBD1 (5 bases). Looked up from germline, CDR1 is SGHNT and CDR2 is YYREEE (reference sequence). The CDR3 contains 15 residues. Trimming shortened V by 5 bases and J by 4 bases, and 15 bases separated the two germline ends. The CDR3 loop reads CASSHAQGGTGELFF. The CDR3 DNA follows: TGTGCCAGCAGTCATGCCCAGGGTGGCACCGGGGAGCTGTTTTTT. The whole variable domain, filled in from reference TRBV5-4 and TRBJ2-2, reads ETGVTQSPTHLIKTRGQQVTLRCSSQSGHNTVSWYQQALGQGPQFIFQYYREEENGRGNFPPRFSGLQFPNYSSELNVNALELDDSALYLCASSHAQGGTGELFFGEGSRLTVL.

About this clone itself: The identical CDR3 is also encoded by other nucleotide sequences in the sample. The V gene is TRBV27, the J gene TRBJ1-6, with TRBD1 matching over 7 bases. This CDR3 spans 14 amino acids. CDR1 is MNHEY, CDR2 SMNVEV, per germline (reference sequence). The J segment lost 8 bases and the V segment lost 6 bases, leaving 7 bases of the junction unmatched. This CDR3 reads CASSTGEKYSPLHF. As DNA, the CDR3 is TGTGCCAGCAGCACAGGGGAGAAGTATTCACCCCTCCACTTT.

The V and J genes are TRBV6-1 and TRBJ2-5; possible D gene TRBD1, 6 bases. The J call is uncertain, as TRBJ2-7 better fits the DNA end. The CDR3 totals 14 residues. Germline CDR1 reads MNHNS; CDR2 reads SASEGT. CDR3 region: CASRLRGQGYEQYF. Here the CDR3 DNA reads TGTGCCAGCAGGCTGAGGGGTCAGGGGTACGAGCAGTACTTC.

The chain combines TRBV4-1 with TRBJ2-1; 9 nucleotides align to TRBD2. The V segment lost 3 bases and the J segment 6 bases; nucleotides outside the gene matches: 0. The CDR3 extends over 13 amino acids. Germline values: CDR1 MGHRA, CDR2 YSYEKL. The CDR3 nucleotides are TGCGCCAGCAGCCAGCGGGGGGGCAATGAGCAGTTCTTC. It encodes CASSQRGGNEQFF.

This chain joins TRBV28 and TRBJ2-1; 8 bases align to TRBD2. Trimming removed 3 bases from V and 6 bases from J; junction bases left unmatched: 7. The CDR3 has 15 residues. The germline gives CDR1 MDHEN, CDR2 SYDVKM. CDR3 loop: CASSFPGGAGNEQFF. CDR3 in DNA: TGTGCCAGCAGTTTTCCCGGGGGGGCCGGCAATGAGCAGTTCTTC.

The chain joins TRBV5-1 to TRBJ2-1; TRBD2 matches 8 bases. Losses at the gene ends were 0 bases for V and 4 bases for J; bases not matched to a gene: 3. The CDR3 spans 15 residues. Germline V gene lookup returns CDR1 SGHRS and CDR2 YFSETQ. The CDR3 coding sequence is TGCGCCAGCAGCTTGGCGGGGGGGAGGTACAATGAGCAGTTCTTC. Its protein product is CASSLAGGRYNEQFF. The full variable domain, its missing parts supplied by reference TRBV5-1 and TRBJ2-1, is KAGVTQTPRYLIKTRGQQVTLSCSPISGHRSVSWYQQTPGQGLQFLFEYFSETQRNKGNFPGRFSGRQFSNSRSEMNVSTLELGDSALYLCASSLAGGRYNEQFFGPGTRLTVL.

The chain uses TRBV13 and TRBJ1-1, with D possibly matching TRBD1 (6 bases). The CDR3 is made up of 16 amino acids. V lost 8 bases, J lost 2 bases, and 21 bases lay in between. The germline V gene has CDR1 PRHDT and CDR2 FYEKMQ (reference sequence). The CDR3 nucleotides are TGTGCCAGCCATACGACCTTACAGGGAAGAAACACTGAAGCTTTCTTT. As protein: CASHTTLQGRNTEAFF.

This chain links TRBV10-1 with TRBJ1-1; possible D gene TRBD1, 5 bases. The CDR3 runs 13 residues. From germline, CDR1 is WNHNN and CDR2 SYGVQD (reference sequence). Trimming took off 3 bases at V and 5 bases at J, with 10 bases between the two ends. The CDR3 loop is CASSEGRVTEAFF. The CDR3 DNA reads as TGCGCCAGCAGTGAAGGCAGGGTGACTGAAGCTTTCTTT.

This sequence joins TRBV5-1 and TRBJ1-3; tentatively, D is TRBD1 (5 bases). Germline CDR1 reads SGHRS; CDR2 reads YFSETQ. There are 15 residues in the CDR3. V lost 3 bases, J lost 0 bases, and 10 bases lay in between. CDR3 amino acids: CASSSSGGSGNTIYF. CDR3 coding DNA: TGCGCCAGCAGCTCCTCGGGGGGCTCTGGAAACACCATATATTTT. Based on the CDR3 plus reference TRBV5-1 and TRBJ1-3, the full variable domain is KAGVTQTPRYLIKTRGQQVTLSCSPISGHRSVSWYQQTPGQGLQFLFEYFSETQRNKGNFPGRFSGRQFSNSRSEMNVSTLELGDSALYLCASSSSGGSGNTIYFGEGSWLTVV.

This clone has a single count. This chain joins TRBV15 and TRBJ2-2, with 11 bases that match TRBD2. CDR1 and CDR2 (germline): LNHNV, YYDKDF (reference sequence). The V and J ends lost 4 bases and 4 bases, in that order; junction bases with no gene match: 14. This CDR3 contains 19 residues. Here the CDR3 DNA reads TGTGCCACCAGCAAAACCCTACTAGCGGGGGCCCTACGCACCGGGGAGCTGTTTTTT. It is translated as CATSKTLLAGALRTGELFF.

This chain joins TRBV6-6 and TRBJ1-1, with a possible D match to TRBD1 (6 bases). The germline V gene encodes CDR1 MNHNY and CDR2 SVGAGI (reference sequence). Trimming shortened V by 0 bases and J by 1 base, and 9 bases separated the two germline ends. This CDR3 has 15 residues. This CDR3 is CASSYSAGENTEAFF. The DNA of the CDR3 is TGTGCCAGCAGTTACTCGGCAGGGGAGAACACTGAAGCTTTCTTT.

This clone was found once. V gene TRBV6-1 combines with J gene TRBJ2-3; possibly TRBD2 for D (5 bases). There are 12 residues in the CDR3. CDR1 is MNHNS and CDR2 is SASEGT in the germline V gene. Trimming left V 8 bases short and J 2 bases short, with 8 bases between. CDR3 in DNA: TGTGCCAGCGGCCGGGACACAGATACGCAGTATTTT. Encoded protein: CASGRDTDTQYF.

The chain joins TRBV7-6 to TRBJ1-1, with a weak D call TRBD1 (6 bases). The CDR3 has 15 residues. Trimming pared 6 bases from V and 0 bases from J, leaving 14 bases between. Germline CDR1 and CDR2: SGHVS and FNYEAQ. DNA for the CDR3: TGTGCCAGCAGTCAAGGGCAGGGGATGAACACTGAAGCTTTCTTT. Its translation: CASSQGQGMNTEAFF. Complete variable domain (other parts from reference TRBV7-6 and TRBJ1-1): GAGVSQSPRYKVTKRGQDVALRCDPISGHVSLYWYRQALGQGPEFLTYFNYEAQQDKSGLPNDRFSAERPEGSISTLTIQRTEQRDSAMYRCASSQGQGMNTEAFFGQGTRLTVV.

This chain uses TRBV28 with TRBJ2-7; 9 positions match TRBD1. CDR1 and CDR2 (germline): MDHEN, SYDVKM. This CDR3 is 15 amino acids long. J gave up 4 bases and V 7 bases, and 11 bases lay outside the gene matches. The CDR3 coding sequence is TGTGCCAGCAATGTAGGAGGACAGGGGTTTTACGAGCAGTACTTC. The encoded protein is CASNVGGQGFYEQYF. Supplemented by reference TRBV28 and TRBJ2-7, the full variable domain reads DVKVTQSSRYLVKRTGEKVFLECVQDMDHENMFWYRQDPGLGLRLIYFSYDVKMKEKGDIPEGYSVSREKKERFSLILESASTNQTSMYLCASNVGGQGFYEQYFGPGTRLTVT.

The chain joins TRBV28 to TRBJ2-3; a weak D match, TRBD2 (5 bases). From germline, CDR1 is MDHEN and CDR2 SYDVKM. V was trimmed by 1 base and J by 5 bases, leaving 16 bases between them. The CDR3 length is 16 residues. The CDR3 is CASSLSAMAGIDTQYF. For the CDR3, the DNA is TGTGCCAGCAGTTTATCGGCTATGGCCGGGATAGATACGCAGTATTTT.

This clone has more than one count but fewer than ten. The chain recombines TRBV7-8 with TRBJ1-1; 7 bases are shared with TRBD1. CDR3 length: 16 amino acids. In germline, CDR1 is SGHVS, CDR2 FQNEAQ. Trimming at V came to 3 bases and at J to 5 bases, leaving 12 bases not matched to a gene. In nucleotides, the CDR3 is TGTGCCAGCAGCTTGGATTACAGGGGCGAGGGAACTGAAGCTTTCTTT. Amino acids: CASSLDYRGEGTEAFF.

The chain employs TRBV2 and TRBJ1-5; 12 positions agree with TRBD1. This CDR3 is 15 amino acids long. CDR1 SNHLY and CDR2 FYNNEI come from the germline V gene. With V trimmed by 4 bases and J by 9 bases, 7 bases remained unmatched. The CDR3 region is CASSAGTGGRGPQHF. The CDR3 DNA is TGTGCCAGCAGTGCCGGGACAGGGGGCAGGGGGCCCCAGCATTTT.

This clone was seen once. The V call is TRBV19, the J call TRBJ1-2, with D perhaps matching TRBD1 (6 bases). The V end was cut by 6 bases, the J end by 4 bases, with 21 bases between. The CDR3 has 16 residues. Germline V lookup: CDR1 LNHDA, CDR2 SQIVND (reference sequence). This CDR3 reads CASSATKQGYGYGYTF. The DNA for the CDR3 is TGTGCCAGTAGCGCAACAAAACAGGGATACGGCTATGGCTACACCTTC.